The next 17 T cell receptor beta chains were all read from a single sample in a study of T cells in tumors after PD-1 blockade. The repertoire was sequenced with immunoSEQ multiplex PCR; TCRdb's copy has only in-frame clones and lacks some. The table shows approximately 12,000 clones, with roughly two thirds occurring only once. The input for sequencing was tumor tissue, taken before anti-PD-1 treatment. These receptors were obtained from a human donor with basal cell carcinoma.

This clone has just a few counts. The V gene is TRBV19, the J gene TRBJ2-2; 9 bases line up with TRBD1. Unmatched junction bases numbered 6, after V lost 6 bases and J lost 4 bases. Germline V gene lookup returns CDR1 LNHDA and CDR2 SQIVND (reference sequence). The CDR3 spans 15 residues. The CDR3 DNA follows: TGTGCCAGTAGCCTACAGGGGGCGCTCACCGGGGAGCTGTTTTTT. This gives the protein CASSLQGALTGELFF.

This chain links TRBV19 with TRBJ1-6; TRBD1 matches at 7 bases. Unmatched junction bases numbered 28, after V lost 6 bases and J lost 14 bases. The CDR3 spans 19 residues. Germline loops: CDR1 LNHDA, CDR2 SQIVND (reference sequence). The CDR3 DNA sequence: TGTGCCAGTAGAACTTCGGACAGGTTGGACTACATTCGGATCGGATCCCTCCACTTT. It is translated as CASRTSDRLDYIRIGSLHF.

This clone was seen only once. J is TRBJ2-3 and V is TRBV12-3 or TRBV12-4, with D possibly matching TRBD2 (6 bases). This CDR3 is 13 amino acids long. V dropped 6 bases and J dropped 3 bases, with 10 bases sitting between them. CDR3 protein: CASSYGTTDTQYF. DNA of the CDR3: TGTGCCAGCAGCTACGGGACTACAGATACGCAGTATTTT.

This clone was picked up a small number of times. The CDR3 region has the DNA TGTGCCAGCAGTCGCCCCGGGGGAAGGAATGAGCAGTTCTTC. Its protein product is CASSRPGGRNEQFF. The rearrangement links TRBV6-2 or TRBV6-3 to TRBJ2-1, with D perhaps matching TRBD2 (6 bases). CDR3 length equals 14 residues. Per germline, CDR1 MNHEY and CDR2 SVGEGT. Trimming removed 5 bases at V and 7 bases at J, with 15 bases between.

A few counts support this clone. This rearrangement joins TRBV28 to TRBJ1-5, with TRBD1 matching 8 bases. J gave up 9 bases and V 5 bases, and 9 bases lay outside the gene matches. Germline V lookup: CDR1 MDHEN, CDR2 SYDVKM. The CDR3 runs 14 residues. CDR3 amino acids: CASSGRTGFLPQHF. The CDR3, as DNA: TGTGCCAGCAGTGGGAGGACAGGGTTTTTGCCCCAGCATTTT.

By sample fraction, this clone is medium-sized (0.01 to 0.1%). V gene TRBV6-1 combines with J gene TRBJ2-7; D not resolved. The CDR3 covers 13 residues. Germline CDR1 MNHNS, CDR2 SASEGT. The V end was cut by 1 base, the J end by 4 bases, with 8 bases between. The CDR3 loop reads CASSEGRVYEQYF. The DNA of the CDR3 is TGTGCCAGCAGTGAAGGCCGGGTATACGAGCAGTACTTC.

This clone is medium-sized. This chain connects TRBV27 to TRBJ2-5; D unresolved. Trimming took 5 bases from V and 4 from J, leaving 17 bases between them. Germline loops: CDR1 MNHEY, CDR2 SMNVEV (reference sequence). This CDR3 has 15 amino acids. Here the CDR3 reads CASSRLETIRETQYF. CDR3 DNA sequence: TGTGCCAGCAGTCGCCTAGAGACAATAAGAGAGACCCAGTACTTC.

Relative to its sample, this clone is medium-sized. This chain joins TRBV24-1 and TRBJ2-2; either TRBD1 or TRBD2 may supply D (6 bases each). The CDR3 has 17 amino acids. Per the germline V gene, CDR1 is KGHDR and CDR2 is SFDVKD. Trimming removed 5 bases at V and 4 bases at J, with 19 bases between. CDR3 residues: CATSGLSGAGSTGELFF. Here the CDR3 DNA reads TGTGCCACCAGTGGGTTGTCGGGGGCGGGGAGCACCGGGGAGCTGTTTTTT.

This clone was detected a few times. The chain uses TRBV4-3 and TRBJ1-6; 7 nucleotides match TRBD1. CDR1 is LGHNA and CDR2 is YSLEER in the germline V gene. The trim removed 1 base at V and 8 bases at J, leaving 5 bases unmatched. This CDR3 contains 15 residues. CDR3: CASSQVITGDSPLHF. The CDR3 region has the DNA TGCGCCAGCAGCCAAGTTATAACAGGGGATTCACCCCTCCACTTT.

The chain carries TRBV27 and TRBJ2-7; a possible D gene is TRBD2 (6 bases). Germline V gives CDR1 MNHEY, CDR2 SMNVEV (reference sequence). Trimming took 5 bases from V and 6 from J, leaving 17 bases between them. The CDR3 is made up of 14 amino acids. The CDR3 reads CASSVTGLPSEQYF. The CDR3 nucleotides read TGTGCCAGCAGTGTCACGGGACTCCCAAGCGAGCAGTACTTC.

This clone was detected a few times. This rearrangement joins TRBV7-3 to TRBJ2-2; 7 bases align to TRBD1. The ends lost 4 bases at V and 7 bases at J; junction bases unmatched: 9. Germline loops: CDR1 SGHTA, CDR2 FQGTGA. CDR3 length: 15 residues. In nucleotides, the CDR3 is TGTGCCAGCAGCTATGACAGGGCGGCGAGCGGGGAGCTGTTTTTT. Translation gives CASSYDRAASGELFF.

This chain links TRBV5-1 with TRBJ2-7; 7 nucleotides align to TRBD1. Germline trimming cut 5 bases from V and 1 base from J; bases unmatched to any gene: 3. Germline V gives CDR1 SGHRS, CDR2 YFSETQ. The CDR3 sequence is 13 residues long. The CDR3 reads CASRWDSSYEQYF. CDR3 DNA: TGCGCCAGCAGGTGGGACAGTTCCTACGAGCAGTACTTC.

This clone was observed a handful of times. The chain links TRBV10-3 to TRBJ2-2; 8 nucleotides match TRBD1. V lost 9 bases, J lost 0 bases, and 3 bases stayed unmatched. Germline V gene lookup returns CDR1 ENHRY and CDR2 SYGVKD. The CDR3 extends over 14 amino acids. The CDR3 DNA is TGTGCCATTACGACAGGGGCGAACACCGGGGAGCTGTTTTTT. Encoded protein: CAITTGANTGELFF.

This clone was counted between two and nine times. The chain joins TRBV7-9 to TRBJ1-2, with 7 bases aligning to TRBD1. Germline V lookup: CDR1 SEHNR, CDR2 FQNEAQ (reference sequence). CDR3 size: 14 residues. V shed 6 bases, J shed 1 base, and the junction held 5 bases outside the gene matches. CDR3 DNA: TGTGCCAGCAGGCAGGGGGGACTTAACTATGGCTACACCTTC. Translating it yields CASRQGGLNYGYTF.

The CDR3 sequence: CASSKGLAGVYEQYF. The CDR3 region has the DNA TGTGCCAGCAGCAAGGGACTAGCGGGGGTATACGAGCAGTACTTC. The V and J genes are TRBV5-6 and TRBJ2-7, with 14 bases identical to TRBD2. The CDR3 loop spans 15 amino acids. The V and J ends lost 4 bases and 4 bases, in that order; junction bases with no gene match: 4. CDR1 and CDR2 (germline): SGHDT, YYEEEE.

V and J are TRBV19 and TRBJ1-2; perhaps TRBD1 as D (5 bases). The germline V and J ends were trimmed by 10 bases and 2 bases, with 11 bases remaining between them. The CDR3 sequence is 12 residues long. Germline V CDR1 and CDR2: LNHDA, SQIVND (reference sequence). The CDR3 reads CATAGANYGYTF. In nucleotides, the CDR3 is TGTGCCACAGCCGGGGCCAACTATGGCTACACCTTC.

The rearrangement joins TRBV24-1 to TRBJ2-6; 8 nucleotides match TRBD1. V lost 3 bases to trimming and J lost 2 bases; unmatched junction nucleotides: 11. The CDR3 runs 19 residues. Germline V gene sequence: CDR1 KGHDR, CDR2 SFDVKD. The DNA of the CDR3 is TGTGCCACCAGTGATGGGCCCAAGCGACAGGGGACTGGGGCCAACGTCCTGACTTTC. It yields the protein CATSDGPKRQGTGANVLTF.